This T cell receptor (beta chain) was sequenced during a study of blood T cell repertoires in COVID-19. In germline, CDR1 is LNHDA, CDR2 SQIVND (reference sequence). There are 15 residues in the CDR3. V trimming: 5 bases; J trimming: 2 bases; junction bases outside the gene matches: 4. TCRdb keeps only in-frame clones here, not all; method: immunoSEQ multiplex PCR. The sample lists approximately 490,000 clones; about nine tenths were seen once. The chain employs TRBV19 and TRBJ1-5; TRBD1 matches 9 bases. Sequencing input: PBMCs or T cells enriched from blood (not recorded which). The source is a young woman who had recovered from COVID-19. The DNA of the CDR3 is TGTGCCAGTAGTGGGACAGGGACCGGCAATCAGCCCCAGCATTTT. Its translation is CASSGTGTGNQPQHF.